This record covers a single T cell receptor (beta chain). Use of 60 Vbeta and 13 Jbeta primers characterized the PCR. Measured with immunoSEQ multiplex PCR; TCRdb has only the in-frame clones, and not every one. The sample has about 130,000 clones, 84% seen once. The CDR3 extends over 18 amino acids. The V gene's germline CDR1 is LGHNA and CDR2 YNFKEQ. The ends lost 0 bases at V and 3 bases at J; junction bases unmatched: 6. This specimen comes from a study of cytomegalovirus exposure and HLA in healthy donors. The sequencing sample was made of PBMCs. The TCR was taken from a man aged 45-60 years in good health and CMV-seronegative. The chain is built from TRBV4-2 and TRBJ2-1; 12 nucleotides align to TRBD2. The CDR3: CASSQETSGGSSYNEQFF. In nucleotides, the CDR3 is TGTGCCAGCAGCCAAGAAACTAGCGGGGGGTCCAGCTACAATGAGCAGTTCTTC.